These 28 T cell receptor beta chains share one sample of origin, sequenced in a study of PD-L1 blockade in urothelial cancer. The data were produced by immunoSEQ multiplex PCR, yet TCRdb's version contains in-frame clones alone and is incomplete. The profile shows 27,000 or so clones, 70% to 90% of them singletons. Sequenced material: PBMCs, taken around atezolizumab (anti-PD-L1) treatment. These TCRs come from a man aged 45-60 years with urothelial cancer.

This clone appeared a single time. The CDR3 loop reads CASSETGSYGYTF. The CDR3, as DNA: TGTGCCAGCAGTGAAACAGGCTCCTATGGCTACACCTTC. V is TRBV2 and J is TRBJ1-2, with a possible D match to TRBD1 (5 bases). The germline V gene has CDR1 SNHLY and CDR2 FYNNEI. This CDR3 region has 13 residues. The V gene lost 2 bases and the J gene lost 4 bases, with 8 bases spanning the gap.

The chain carries TRBV5-4 and TRBJ1-4; a possible D gene is TRBD1 (6 bases). Trimming removed 2 bases from V and 3 bases from J, with 8 bases in between. Germline values: CDR1 SGHNT, CDR2 YYREEE (reference sequence). This CDR3 has 14 residues. This CDR3 reads CASSFGQSNEKLFF. In DNA form, the CDR3 reads TGTGCCAGCAGCTTCGGACAGTCTAATGAAAAACTGTTTTTT.

The rearrangement joins TRBV29-1 to TRBJ2-2; D gene ambiguous. The germline V gene has CDR1 SQVTM and CDR2 ANQGSEA. V was pared by 4 bases and J by 4 bases, with 7 bases between. CDR3 length: 12 amino acids. CDR3 sequence: CSVGHTTGELFF. CDR3 DNA sequence: TGCAGCGTTGGGCACACCACCGGGGAGCTGTTTTTT.

The sample holds one count of this clone. The J gene is TRBJ2-1, the V gene TRBV7-9; 7 bases map to TRBD1. The germline CDR1 and CDR2 sequences are SEHNR and FQNEAQ (reference sequence). The CDR3 runs 16 residues. V gave up 5 bases and J gave up 2 bases; unmatched junction bases: 9. The CDR3 protein is CASSHDRAHPYNEQFF. In DNA form, the CDR3 reads TGTGCCAGCAGCCACGACAGGGCTCACCCCTACAATGAGCAGTTCTTC.

The gene calls are TRBV7-8 and TRBJ2-5; possibly TRBD1 for D (5 bases). The germline V gene encodes CDR1 SGHVS and CDR2 FQNEAQ. The V end lost 5 bases, the J end lost 1 base, and 11 bases lay between the germline ends. The CDR3 has 14 residues. The CDR3 DNA sequence: TGTGCCAGCAGCGGCCGACAGAGCCAAGAGACCCAGTACTTC. It specifies CASSGRQSQETQYF.

This clone was detected only once. This rearrangement joins TRBV10-3 to TRBJ1-1; 12 bases match TRBD1. Germline V gene data show CDR1 as ENHRY and CDR2 as SYGVKD. Unmatched junction bases numbered 2, after V lost 8 bases and J lost 7 bases. The CDR3 runs to 12 residues. Here the CDR3 reads CAIGTGGSEAFF. For the CDR3, the DNA is TGTGCCATCGGGACAGGGGGCAGTGAAGCTTTCTTT.

V gene TRBV4-2 combines with J gene TRBJ2-7, with TRBD2 identical over 12 bases. V trimming: 2 bases; J trimming: 2 bases; junction bases outside the gene matches: 7. The germline gives CDR1 LGHNA, CDR2 YNFKEQ. This CDR3 has 17 amino acids. The CDR3: CASSQSPPSGGAYEQYF. The DNA of the CDR3 is TGTGCCAGCAGCCAATCCCCCCCTAGCGGGGGGGCCTACGAGCAGTACTTC.

In this sample, this clone turned up once. V and J are TRBV4-1 and TRBJ2-7; 9 nucleotides align to TRBD1. The V gene's germline CDR1 is MGHRA and CDR2 YSYEKL. The CDR3 is 16 amino acids. The junction had 6 bases not matched to a gene; V was cut back by 0 bases and J by 3 bases. CDR3 protein: CASSQDLGGQGYEQYF. The CDR3 region has the DNA TGCGCCAGCAGCCAAGATCTTGGGGGACAGGGCTACGAGCAGTACTTC.

The chain combines TRBV28 with TRBJ2-5; D is undetermined. This CDR3 has 13 amino acids. Germline lookup yields CDR1 MDHEN and CDR2 SYDVKM. V lost 3 bases, J lost 3 bases, and 8 bases lay in between. CDR3 bases: TGTGCCAGCAGTTTCCCAGGAAAAGAGACCCAGTACTTC. It translates to CASSFPGKETQYF.

V is TRBV6-1 and J is TRBJ1-1; D remains ambiguous. V lost 1 base and J lost 1, with 19 bases in between. CDR1 and CDR2 (germline): MNHNS, SASEGT. CDR3 length equals 18 residues. This CDR3 is CASSEVSISRQTNTEAFF. DNA for the CDR3: TGTGCCAGCAGTGAAGTGAGTATCAGCAGGCAGACGAACACTGAAGCTTTCTTT.

The rearrangement links TRBV5-8 to TRBJ1-1, with TRBD1 as a possible D gene (5 bases). This CDR3 has 12 amino acids. The V gene's germline CDR1 is SGHTS and CDR2 YDEGEE. Trimming took 7 bases from V and 7 from J, leaving 14 bases between them. Here the CDR3 reads CASVDRTIEAFF. CDR3 in DNA: TGTGCCAGCGTCGACAGAACCATTGAAGCTTTCTTT.

The V and J genes are TRBV5-4 and TRBJ1-6; 10 positions agree with TRBD1. Germline trimming cut 4 bases from V and 6 bases from J; bases unmatched to any gene: 4. From germline, CDR1 is SGHNT and CDR2 YYREEE (reference sequence). The CDR3 is 15 residues long. This chain's CDR3 is CASSTRTGGNSPLHF. In DNA form, the CDR3 reads TGTGCCAGCAGCACACGGACAGGGGGTAATTCACCCCTCCACTTT. Complete variable domain (other parts from reference TRBV5-4 and TRBJ1-6): ETGVTQSPTHLIKTRGQQVTLRCSSQSGHNTVSWYQQALGQGPQFIFQYYREEENGRGNFPPRFSGLQFPNYSSELNVNALELDDSALYLCASSTRTGGNSPLHFGNGTRLTVT.

The chain links TRBV7-8 to TRBJ2-1, with 13 nucleotides matching TRBD2. Germline V gives CDR1 SGHVS, CDR2 FQNEAQ. The V gene end was trimmed by 5 bases and the J gene end by 10 bases; junction bases not matched to a gene: 8. The CDR3 covers 15 residues. In nucleotides, the CDR3 is TGTGCCAGCAGCACTAGCGGGGGGGCCGGGGGCGAGCAGTTCTTC. Protein sequence: CASSTSGGAGGEQFF. Complete variable domain (other parts from reference TRBV7-8 and TRBJ2-1): GAGVSQSPRYKVAKRGQDVALRCDPISGHVSLFWYQQALGQGPEFLTYFQNEAQLDKSGLPSDRFFAERPEGSVSTLKIQRTQQEDSAVYLCASSTSGGAGGEQFFGPGTRLTVL.

The sample holds one count of this clone. This chain uses TRBV2 with TRBJ2-2; 12 bases match TRBD2. The CDR3 has 17 residues. J was trimmed by 6 bases and V by 10 bases; bases with no gene match: 15. Looked up from germline, CDR1 is SNHLY and CDR2 is FYNNEI. CDR3 amino acids: CATEALAGGGAAGELFF. In nucleotides, the CDR3 is TGTGCCACGGAAGCCCTAGCGGGAGGGGGAGCGGCCGGGGAGCTGTTTTTT. Together with reference TRBV2 and TRBJ2-2, the CDR3 gives the full variable domain: EPEVTQTPSHQVTQMGQEVILRCVPISNHLYFYWYRQILGQKVEFLVSFYNNEISEKSEIFDDQFSVERPDGSNFTLKIRSTKLEDSAMYFCATEALAGGGAAGELFFGEGSRLTVL.

A few counts support this clone. The V gene is TRBV30, the J gene TRBJ2-7, with a tentative D call TRBD2 (5 bases). Germline-derived CDR1 and CDR2 are GTSNPN and SVGIG (reference sequence). Trimming stripped 5 bases from V and 3 bases from J, with 11 bases between. CDR3 size: 12 residues. CDR3 protein: CAWRGRSYEQYF. The CDR3 DNA is TGTGCCTGGCGGGGAAGGAGCTACGAGCAGTACTTC. The full variable domain, with the rest looked up from reference TRBV30 and TRBJ2-7, is SQTIHQWPATLVQPVGSPLSLECTVEGTSNPNLYWYRQAAGRGLQLLFYSVGIGQISSEVPQNLSASRPQDRQFILSSKKLLLSDSGFYLCAWRGRSYEQYFGPGTRLTVT.

The chain recombines TRBV4-1 with TRBJ2-3; the D gene is possibly TRBD2 (6 bases). The germline gives CDR1 MGHRA, CDR2 YSYEKL. The V end was cut by 2 bases, the J end by 2 bases, with 17 bases between. The CDR3 loop spans 17 amino acids. Here the CDR3 DNA reads TGCGCCAGCAGCCAAAAACCCGCCGGGAGCAACACAGATACGCAGTATTTT. It yields the protein CASSQKPAGSNTDTQYF.

The V and J genes are TRBV19 and TRBJ2-2, with D unresolved. V lost 5 bases and J lost 1, with 2 bases in between. The CDR3 length is 12 residues. Germline V gives CDR1 LNHDA, CDR2 SQIVND (reference sequence). The DNA for the CDR3 is TGTGCCAGTAGTCTGAACACCGGGGAGCTGTTTTTT. Residues: CASSLNTGELFF.

The chain uses TRBV9 and TRBJ2-5; 10 bases match TRBD2. The CDR3 loop spans 18 amino acids. V shed 4 bases, J shed 2 bases, and the junction held 14 bases outside the gene matches. Germline CDR1 and CDR2: SGDLS and YYNGEE. DNA of the CDR3: TGTGCCAGCAGCCCCTCGGCTAGCGGGGGAACCATACAAGAGACCCAGTACTTC. Encoded protein: CASSPSASGGTIQETQYF.

This clone appeared a few times. The chain links TRBV9 to TRBJ1-1; 7 nucleotides match TRBD1. The CDR3 spans 14 residues. V trimming: 1 base; J trimming: 3 bases; junction bases outside the gene matches: 3. Germline values: CDR1 SGDLS, CDR2 YYNGEE. The DNA for the CDR3 is TGTGCCAGCAGCGTAAGGCAGGGGGACACTGAAGCTTTCTTT. Protein sequence: CASSVRQGDTEAFF.

The CDR3 sequence is CASSQASRGGAQETQYF. The CDR3 nucleotides read TGTGCCAGCAGCCAAGCCTCCCGGGGGGGCGCTCAAGAGACCCAGTACTTC. The chain links TRBV4-2 to TRBJ2-5, with 8 positions matching TRBD2. The CDR3 extends over 17 amino acids. V lost 1 base, J lost 2 bases, and 9 bases stayed unmatched. CDR1 is LGHNA and CDR2 is YNFKEQ in the germline V gene.

V usage is TRBV6-5 and J usage is TRBJ1-5; no definite D call. The V gene lost 4 bases and the J gene lost 1 base, with 5 bases spanning the gap. This CDR3 contains 13 residues. The germline CDR1 and CDR2 sequences are MNHEY and SVGAGI. The CDR3 bases are TGTGCCAGCAGTTTCGTGAGCAATCAGCCCCAGCATTTT. This codes for CASSFVSNQPQHF.

This sequence joins TRBV2 and TRBJ1-4; weak D call: TRBD1 (6 bases). Between the trimmed V and J ends, which lost 7 bases and 5 bases, there was a span of 17 bases. Germline-derived CDR1 and CDR2 are SNHLY and FYNNEI. CDR3 size: 15 residues. The CDR3 is CASTAVGQGNEKLFF. CDR3 coding DNA: TGTGCCAGCACCGCAGTCGGCCAGGGGAATGAAAAACTGTTTTTT.

The rearrangement uses TRBV4-1 and TRBJ1-1; 9 nucleotides line up with TRBD1. Trimming at V came to 0 bases and at J to 4 bases, leaving 3 bases not matched to a gene. CDR1 is MGHRA and CDR2 is YSYEKL in the germline V gene. The CDR3 has 15 residues. DNA for the CDR3: TGCGCCAGCAGCCAAGATGAGGACAGGGGCACTGAAGCTTTCTTT. This codes for CASSQDEDRGTEAFF.

The genes are TRBV19 and TRBJ2-2; 11 nucleotides match TRBD2. The CDR3 consists of 16 residues. Trimming at V came to 6 bases and at J to 0 bases, leaving 3 bases not matched to a gene. In germline, CDR1 is LNHDA, CDR2 SQIVND (reference sequence). The CDR3 DNA reads TGTGCCAGTAGAGCTAGCGGGAGGACGAACACCGGGGAGCTGTTTTTT. This codes for CASRASGRTNTGELFF.

This clone was seen a few times. The chain joins TRBV28 to TRBJ1-1; D is unclear. The CDR3 contains 14 residues. Germline assignment: CDR1 MDHEN and CDR2 SYDVKM. Trimming shortened V by 8 bases and J by 0 bases, and 13 bases separated the two germline ends. The CDR3: CASRYAGMNTEAFF. CDR3 coding DNA: TGTGCCAGCCGATACGCGGGGATGAACACTGAAGCTTTCTTT.

This chain connects TRBV18 to TRBJ1-3, with D perhaps matching TRBD1 (6 bases). The germline V gene has CDR1 KGHSH and CDR2 LQKENI. There are 14 residues in the CDR3. Trimming left V 6 bases short and J 3 bases short, with 12 bases between. The CDR3 nucleotides are TGTGCCAGCTCCCCTCGGACAGATGGAAACACCATATATTTT. Its protein is CASSPRTDGNTIYF.

The CDR3 region has the DNA TGTGCCAGCAGTCCCCGACAGGGTTGGGAGCAGTACTTC. Translation: CASSPRQGWEQYF. V is TRBV6-6 and J is TRBJ2-7, with 7 positions matching TRBD1. CDR1 MNHNY and CDR2 SVGAGI come from the germline V gene (reference sequence). CDR3 length: 13 residues. The V segment lost 5 bases and the J segment 7 bases; nucleotides outside the gene matches: 8.

Here the CDR3 DNA reads TGCGCCAGCAGTGAGTCTACCCTAACTCTTTACAATGAGCAGTTCTTC. Translation gives CASSESTLTLYNEQFF. V is TRBV10-1 and J is TRBJ2-1, with D unclear. Germline-derived CDR1 and CDR2 are WNHNN and SYGVQD (reference sequence). The CDR3 covers 16 residues. Trimming took 0 bases from V and 4 from J, leaving 13 bases between them.